This TCR beta chain was identified in a study of blood T cell repertoires in COVID-19. As for the study in general: PBMCs, B-cell-depleted T cells, or T cells provided the cDNA or gDNA that made up the material.

This clone was seen more than once but under ten times. Per the original methods: The assay estimated nucleated cells by amplifying reference gene primers. Profiling relied on immunoSEQ multiplex PCR, and the TCRdb table lists in-frame clones only, not all of them. V and J calls and clone size are those listed in that table; D and trimming were worked out from the DNA. The table includes over 45,000 clones, about 90% detected once. Germline V gene sequence: CDR1 MDHEN, CDR2 SYDVKM. The CDR3 runs 16 residues. V lost 5 bases to trimming and J lost 4 bases, with 18 bases between them. The receptor comes from an elderly man in a cohort sampled during active COVID-19. The source material was peripheral blood. The chain employs TRBV28 and TRBJ2-1; maybe TRBD1 (6 bases). CDR3 coding DNA: TGTGCCAGCAGTCCCCAGGGGATACGGGGATACAATGAGCAGTTCTTC. Protein: CASSPQGIRGYNEQFF.